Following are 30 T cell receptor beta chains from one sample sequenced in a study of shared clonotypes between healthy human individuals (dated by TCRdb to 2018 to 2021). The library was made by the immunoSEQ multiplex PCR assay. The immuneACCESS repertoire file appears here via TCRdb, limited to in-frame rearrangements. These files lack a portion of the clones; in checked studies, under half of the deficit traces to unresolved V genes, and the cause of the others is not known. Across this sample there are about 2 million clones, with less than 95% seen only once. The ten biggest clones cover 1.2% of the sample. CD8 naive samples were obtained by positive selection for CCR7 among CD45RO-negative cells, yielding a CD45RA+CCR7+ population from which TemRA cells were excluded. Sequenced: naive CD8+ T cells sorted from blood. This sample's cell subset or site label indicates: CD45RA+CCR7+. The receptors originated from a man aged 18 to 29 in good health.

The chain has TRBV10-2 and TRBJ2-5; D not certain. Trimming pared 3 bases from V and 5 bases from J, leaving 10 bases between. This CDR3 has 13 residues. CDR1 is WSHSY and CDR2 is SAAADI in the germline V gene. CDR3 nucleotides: TGCGCCAGCAGTGAACGACCTGCGGAGACCCAGTACTTC. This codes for CASSERPAETQYF.

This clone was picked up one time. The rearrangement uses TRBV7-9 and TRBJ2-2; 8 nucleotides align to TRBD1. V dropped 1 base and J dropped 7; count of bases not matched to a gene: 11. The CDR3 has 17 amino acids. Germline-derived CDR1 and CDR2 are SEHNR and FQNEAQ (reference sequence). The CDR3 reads CASSLGSAGGVHGELFF. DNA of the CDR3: TGTGCCAGCAGCTTAGGATCCGCAGGGGGCGTTCACGGGGAGCTGTTTTTT.

Here the CDR3 DNA reads TGTGCCAGCAGCTTAGATGATGGGGACGCCCTTTCCTACGAGCAGTACTTC. This translates into CASSLDDGDALSYEQYF. The V gene is TRBV7-6, the J gene TRBJ2-7, with D perhaps assigned TRBD1 or TRBD2 (5 bases each). Trimming left V 1 base short and J 1 base short, with 17 bases between. This CDR3 is 17 amino acids long. From germline, CDR1 is SGHVS and CDR2 FNYEAQ.

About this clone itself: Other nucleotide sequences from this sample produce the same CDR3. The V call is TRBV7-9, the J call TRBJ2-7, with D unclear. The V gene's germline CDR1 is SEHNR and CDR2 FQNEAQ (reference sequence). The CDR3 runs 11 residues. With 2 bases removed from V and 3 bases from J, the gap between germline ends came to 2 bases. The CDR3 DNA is TGTGCCAGCAGCTTATTCTACGAGCAGTACTTC. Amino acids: CASSLFYEQYF.

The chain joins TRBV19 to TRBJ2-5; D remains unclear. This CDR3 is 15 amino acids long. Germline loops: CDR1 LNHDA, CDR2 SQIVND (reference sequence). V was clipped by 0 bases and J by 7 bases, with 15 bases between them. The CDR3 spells CASSIDPNLHATQYF. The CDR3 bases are TGTGCCAGTAGTATAGACCCTAACTTGCACGCGACCCAGTACTTC.

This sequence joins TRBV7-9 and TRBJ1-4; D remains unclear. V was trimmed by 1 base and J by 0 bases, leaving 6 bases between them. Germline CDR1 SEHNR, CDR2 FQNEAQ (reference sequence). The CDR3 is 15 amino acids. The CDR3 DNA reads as TGTGCCAGCAGCTTAGACTGGGCAACTAATGAAAAACTGTTTTTT. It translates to CASSLDWATNEKLFF.

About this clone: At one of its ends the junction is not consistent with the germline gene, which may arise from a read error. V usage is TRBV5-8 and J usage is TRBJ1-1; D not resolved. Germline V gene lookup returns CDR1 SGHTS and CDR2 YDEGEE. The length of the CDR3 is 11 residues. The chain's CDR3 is CASSLGATPVF. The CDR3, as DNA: TGTGCCAGCAGCTTGGGGGCCACCCCCGTCTTT.

DNA of the CDR3: TGTGCCAGCAGCAACCCATTACTAGCGGGGAACAATGAGCAGTTCTTC. Translated, it gives CASSNPLLAGNNEQFF. J is TRBJ2-1 and V is TRBV6-6; TRBD2 matches at 10 bases. Germline V gene lookup returns CDR1 MNHNY and CDR2 SVGAGI (reference sequence). V shed 6 bases, J shed 5 bases, and the junction held 10 bases outside the gene matches. The CDR3 totals 16 residues.

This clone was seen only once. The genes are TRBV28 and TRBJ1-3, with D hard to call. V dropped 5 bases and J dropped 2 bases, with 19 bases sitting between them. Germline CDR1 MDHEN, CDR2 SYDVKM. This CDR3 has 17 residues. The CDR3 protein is CASSPARHAIPGNTIYF. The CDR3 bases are TGTGCCAGCAGTCCCGCCCGACATGCCATACCTGGAAACACCATATATTTT.

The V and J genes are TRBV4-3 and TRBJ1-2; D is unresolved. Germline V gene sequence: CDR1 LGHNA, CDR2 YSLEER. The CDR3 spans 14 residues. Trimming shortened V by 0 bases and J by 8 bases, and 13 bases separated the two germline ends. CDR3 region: CASSQEEGVKGYTF. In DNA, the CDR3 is TGCGCCAGCAGCCAAGAAGAGGGAGTTAAGGGCTACACCTTC.

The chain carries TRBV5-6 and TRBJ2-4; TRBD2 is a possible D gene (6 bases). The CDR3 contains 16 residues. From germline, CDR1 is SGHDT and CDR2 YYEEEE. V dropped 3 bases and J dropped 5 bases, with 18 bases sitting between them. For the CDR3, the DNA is TGTGCCAGCAGCTGGGCCGGGGACTTACCCCAAAACATTCAGTACTTC. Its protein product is CASSWAGDLPQNIQYF.

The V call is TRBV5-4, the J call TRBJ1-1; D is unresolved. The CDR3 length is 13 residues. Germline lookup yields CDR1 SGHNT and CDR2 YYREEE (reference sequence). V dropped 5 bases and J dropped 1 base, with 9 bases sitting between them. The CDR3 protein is CASSDTANTEAFF. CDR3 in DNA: TGTGCCAGCAGTGACACGGCGAACACTGAAGCTTTCTTT.

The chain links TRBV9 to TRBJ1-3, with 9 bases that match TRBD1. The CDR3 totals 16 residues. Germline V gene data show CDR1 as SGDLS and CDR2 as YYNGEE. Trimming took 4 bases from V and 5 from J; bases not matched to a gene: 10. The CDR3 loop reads CASSPTGTGMRNTIYF. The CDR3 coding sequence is TGTGCCAGCAGCCCCACCGGGACAGGGATGAGAAACACCATATATTTT.

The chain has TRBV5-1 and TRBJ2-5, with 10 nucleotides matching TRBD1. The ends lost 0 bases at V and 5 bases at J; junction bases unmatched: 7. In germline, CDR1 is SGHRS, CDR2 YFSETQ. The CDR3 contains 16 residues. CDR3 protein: CASSLDVRDRGETQYF. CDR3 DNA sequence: TGCGCCAGCAGCTTGGATGTCCGGGACAGGGGTGAGACCCAGTACTTC.

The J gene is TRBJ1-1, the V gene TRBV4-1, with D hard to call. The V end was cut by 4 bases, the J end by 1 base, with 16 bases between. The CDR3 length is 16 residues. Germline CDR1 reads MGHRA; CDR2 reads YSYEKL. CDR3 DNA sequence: TGCGCCAGCAGCCTAGACTCGAGGACGGCGAACACTGAAGCTTTCTTT. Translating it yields CASSLDSRTANTEAFF.

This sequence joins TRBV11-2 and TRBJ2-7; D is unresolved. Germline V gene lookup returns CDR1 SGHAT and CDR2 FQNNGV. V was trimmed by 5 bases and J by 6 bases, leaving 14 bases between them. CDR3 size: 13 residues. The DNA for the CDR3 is TGTGCCAGCAGCAGTAGTGGAACCGGCGAGCAGTACTTC. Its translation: CASSSSGTGEQYF.

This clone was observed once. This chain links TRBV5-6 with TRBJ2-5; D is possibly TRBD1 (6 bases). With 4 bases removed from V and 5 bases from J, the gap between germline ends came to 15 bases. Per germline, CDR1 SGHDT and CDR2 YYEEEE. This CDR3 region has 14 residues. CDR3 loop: CASSRGGLGETQYF. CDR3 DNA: TGTGCCAGCAGCCGTGGGGGCCTCGGGGAGACCCAGTACTTC.

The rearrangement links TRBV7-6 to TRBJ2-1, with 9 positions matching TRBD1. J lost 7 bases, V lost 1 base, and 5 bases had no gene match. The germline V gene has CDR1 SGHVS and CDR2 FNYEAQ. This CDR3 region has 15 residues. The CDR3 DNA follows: TGTGCCAGCAGCTTAGAAGGACAGGGGTGGAATGAGCAGTTCTTC. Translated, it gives CASSLEGQGWNEQFF.

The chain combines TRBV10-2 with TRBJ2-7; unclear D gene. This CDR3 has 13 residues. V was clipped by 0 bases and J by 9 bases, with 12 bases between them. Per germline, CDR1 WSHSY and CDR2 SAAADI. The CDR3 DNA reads TGCGCCAGCAGTGAGTCTGGGGTCCTGGGGCAGTACTTC. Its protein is CASSESGVLGQYF.

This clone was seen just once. CDR3 sequence reads: CASSLLWERGYEQYF. The CDR3 DNA reads TGTGCCAGCAGCTTGTTGTGGGAGAGGGGCTACGAGCAGTACTTC. V gene TRBV5-5 combines with J gene TRBJ2-7, with D perhaps matching TRBD1 or TRBD2 (5 bases each). Trimming cost V 1 base and J 3 bases, with 14 bases left between them. The CDR3 has 15 residues. Germline V lookup: CDR1 SGHKS, CDR2 YYEKEE (reference sequence). The whole variable domain, remainder taken from reference TRBV5-5 and TRBJ2-7, is DAGVTQSPTHLIKTRGQQVTLRCSPISGHKSVSWYQQVLGQGPQFIFQYYEKEERGRGNFPDRFSARQFPNYSSELNVNALLLGDSALYLCASSLLWERGYEQYFGPGTRLTVT.

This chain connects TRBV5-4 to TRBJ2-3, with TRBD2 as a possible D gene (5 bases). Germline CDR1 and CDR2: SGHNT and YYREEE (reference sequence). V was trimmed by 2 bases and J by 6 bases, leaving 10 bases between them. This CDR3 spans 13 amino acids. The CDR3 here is CASSFVGGDTQYF. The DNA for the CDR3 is TGTGCCAGCAGCTTCGTGGGCGGGGATACGCAGTATTTT. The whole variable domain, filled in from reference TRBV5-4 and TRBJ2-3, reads ETGVTQSPTHLIKTRGQQVTLRCSSQSGHNTVSWYQQALGQGPQFIFQYYREEENGRGNFPPRFSGLQFPNYSSELNVNALELDDSALYLCASSFVGGDTQYFGPGTRLTVL.

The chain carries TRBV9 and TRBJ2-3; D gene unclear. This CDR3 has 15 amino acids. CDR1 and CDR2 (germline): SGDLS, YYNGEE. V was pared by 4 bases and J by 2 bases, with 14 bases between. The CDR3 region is CASSYTKTVTDTQYF. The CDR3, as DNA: TGTGCCAGCAGCTACACAAAGACTGTCACAGATACGCAGTATTTT.

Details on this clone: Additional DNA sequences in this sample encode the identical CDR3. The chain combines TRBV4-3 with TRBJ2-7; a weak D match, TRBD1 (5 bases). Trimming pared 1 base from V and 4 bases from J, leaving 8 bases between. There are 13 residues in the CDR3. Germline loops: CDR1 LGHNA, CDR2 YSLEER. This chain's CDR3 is CASSQAQGYEQYF. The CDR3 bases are TGCGCCAGCAGCCAAGCTCAGGGTTACGAGCAGTACTTC.

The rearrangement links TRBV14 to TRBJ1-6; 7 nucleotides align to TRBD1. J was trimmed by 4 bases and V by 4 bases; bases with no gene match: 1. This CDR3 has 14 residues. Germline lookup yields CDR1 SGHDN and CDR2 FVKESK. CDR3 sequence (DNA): TGTGCCAGCAGCCGACAGGGATATAATTCACCCCTCCACTTT. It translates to CASSRQGYNSPLHF.

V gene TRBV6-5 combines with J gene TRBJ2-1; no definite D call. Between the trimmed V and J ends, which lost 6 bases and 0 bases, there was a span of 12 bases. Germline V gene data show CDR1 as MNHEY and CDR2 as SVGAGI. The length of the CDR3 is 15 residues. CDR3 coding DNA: TGTGCCAGCAGAACGACTCAGAGCTCCTACAATGAGCAGTTCTTC. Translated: CASRTTQSSYNEQFF.

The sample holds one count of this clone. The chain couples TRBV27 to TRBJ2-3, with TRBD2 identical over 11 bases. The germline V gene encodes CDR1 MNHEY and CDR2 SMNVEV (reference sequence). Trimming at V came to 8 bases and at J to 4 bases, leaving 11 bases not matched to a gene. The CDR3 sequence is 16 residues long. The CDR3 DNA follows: TGTGCCAGCGGGAATTATAGCGGGGGGGCCTCAGATACGCAGTATTTT. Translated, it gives CASGNYSGGASDTQYF.

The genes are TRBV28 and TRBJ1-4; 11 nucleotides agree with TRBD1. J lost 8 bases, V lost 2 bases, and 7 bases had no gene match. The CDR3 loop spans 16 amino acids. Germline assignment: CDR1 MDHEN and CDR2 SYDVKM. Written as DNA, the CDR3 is TGTGCCAGCAGTTTACCCAGGACAGGGGGCGGAGAAAAACTGTTTTTT. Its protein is CASSLPRTGGGEKLFF.

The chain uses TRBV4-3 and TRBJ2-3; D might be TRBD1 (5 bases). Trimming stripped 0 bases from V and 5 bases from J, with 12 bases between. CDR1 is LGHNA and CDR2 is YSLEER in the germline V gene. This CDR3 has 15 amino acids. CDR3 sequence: CASSQEDRTGDTQYF. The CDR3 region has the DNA TGCGCCAGCAGCCAAGAGGACCGCACAGGAGATACGCAGTATTTT.

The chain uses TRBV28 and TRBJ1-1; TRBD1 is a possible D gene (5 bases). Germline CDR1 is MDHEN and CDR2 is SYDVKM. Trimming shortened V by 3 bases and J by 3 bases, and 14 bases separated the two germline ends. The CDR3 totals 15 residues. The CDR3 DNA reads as TGTGCCAGCAGTTTTATATGGGGCGCAGACACTGAAGCTTTCTTT. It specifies CASSFIWGADTEAFF.

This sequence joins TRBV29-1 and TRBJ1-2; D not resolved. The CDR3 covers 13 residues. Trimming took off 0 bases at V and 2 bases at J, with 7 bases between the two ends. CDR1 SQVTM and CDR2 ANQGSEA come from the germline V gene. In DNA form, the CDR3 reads TGCAGCGTTGAAGAATTTCAAAACTATGGCTACACCTTC. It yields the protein CSVEEFQNYGYTF.